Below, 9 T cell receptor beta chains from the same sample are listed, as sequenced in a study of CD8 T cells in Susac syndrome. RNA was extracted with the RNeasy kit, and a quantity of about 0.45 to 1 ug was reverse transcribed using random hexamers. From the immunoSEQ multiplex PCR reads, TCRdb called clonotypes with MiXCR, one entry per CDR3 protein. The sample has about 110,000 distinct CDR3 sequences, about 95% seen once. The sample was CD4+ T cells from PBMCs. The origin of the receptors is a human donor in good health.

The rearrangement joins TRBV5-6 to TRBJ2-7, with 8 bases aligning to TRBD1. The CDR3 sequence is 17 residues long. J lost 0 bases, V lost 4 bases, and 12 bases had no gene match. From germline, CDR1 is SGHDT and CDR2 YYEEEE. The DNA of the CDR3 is TGTGCCAGCAGCCCGGTTAGTCGGGACAGGAGCTCCTACGAGCAGTACTTC. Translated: CASSPVSRDRSSYEQYF.

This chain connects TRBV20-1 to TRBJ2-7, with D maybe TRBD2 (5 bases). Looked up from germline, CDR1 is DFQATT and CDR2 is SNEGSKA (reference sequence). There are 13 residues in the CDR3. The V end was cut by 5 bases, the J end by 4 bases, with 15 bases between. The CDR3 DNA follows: TGCAGTGCTTGCCTCCTTCGGGGTTACGAGCAGTACTTC. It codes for CSACLLRGYEQYF.

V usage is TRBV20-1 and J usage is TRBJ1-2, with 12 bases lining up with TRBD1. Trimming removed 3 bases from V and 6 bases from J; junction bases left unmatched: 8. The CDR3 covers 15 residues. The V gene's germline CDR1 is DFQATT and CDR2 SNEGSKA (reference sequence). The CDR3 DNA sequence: TGCAGTGCTAGGGCCCCGGGACAGGGGGCGAATGGCTACACCTTC. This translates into CSARAPGQGANGYTF.

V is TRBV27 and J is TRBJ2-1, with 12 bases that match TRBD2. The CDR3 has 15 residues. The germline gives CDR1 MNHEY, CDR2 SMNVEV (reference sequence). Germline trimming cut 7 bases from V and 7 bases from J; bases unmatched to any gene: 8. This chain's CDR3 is CASTTTSGGLNEQFF. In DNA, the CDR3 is TGTGCCAGCACCACGACTAGCGGGGGATTGAATGAGCAGTTCTTC.

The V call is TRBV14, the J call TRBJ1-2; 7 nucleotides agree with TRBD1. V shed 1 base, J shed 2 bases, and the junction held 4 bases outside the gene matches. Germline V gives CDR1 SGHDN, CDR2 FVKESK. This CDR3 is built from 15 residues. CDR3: CASSQGWTGNYGYTF. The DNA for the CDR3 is TGTGCCAGCAGCCAAGGGTGGACAGGCAACTATGGCTACACCTTC.

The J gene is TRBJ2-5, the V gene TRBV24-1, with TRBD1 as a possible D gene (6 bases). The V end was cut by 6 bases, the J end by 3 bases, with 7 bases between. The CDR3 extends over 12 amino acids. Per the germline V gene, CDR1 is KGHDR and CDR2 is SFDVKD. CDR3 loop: CATSPGEETQYF. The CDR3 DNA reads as TGTGCCACCAGTCCAGGGGAAGAGACCCAGTACTTC.

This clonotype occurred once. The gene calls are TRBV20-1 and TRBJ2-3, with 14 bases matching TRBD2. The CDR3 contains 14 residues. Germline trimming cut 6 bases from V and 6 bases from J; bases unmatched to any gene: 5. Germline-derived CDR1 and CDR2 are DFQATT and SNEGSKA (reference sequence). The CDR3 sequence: CSAGLAGGWDTQYF. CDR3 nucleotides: TGCAGTGCAGGACTAGCGGGGGGCTGGGATACGCAGTATTTT.

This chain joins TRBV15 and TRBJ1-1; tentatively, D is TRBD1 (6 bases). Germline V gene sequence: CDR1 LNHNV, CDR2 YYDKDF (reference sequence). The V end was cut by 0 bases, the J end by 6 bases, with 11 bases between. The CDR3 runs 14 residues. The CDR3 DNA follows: TGTGCCACCAGCAGAGACAGGTCAGGGGCTGAAGCTTTCTTT. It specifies CATSRDRSGAEAFF.

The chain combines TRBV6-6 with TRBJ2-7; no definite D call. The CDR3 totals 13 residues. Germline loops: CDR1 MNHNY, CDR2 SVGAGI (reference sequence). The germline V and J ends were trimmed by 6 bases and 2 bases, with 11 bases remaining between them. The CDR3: CASRAGLTYEQYF. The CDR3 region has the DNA TGTGCCAGCAGAGCCGGTTTAACCTACGAGCAGTACTTC.